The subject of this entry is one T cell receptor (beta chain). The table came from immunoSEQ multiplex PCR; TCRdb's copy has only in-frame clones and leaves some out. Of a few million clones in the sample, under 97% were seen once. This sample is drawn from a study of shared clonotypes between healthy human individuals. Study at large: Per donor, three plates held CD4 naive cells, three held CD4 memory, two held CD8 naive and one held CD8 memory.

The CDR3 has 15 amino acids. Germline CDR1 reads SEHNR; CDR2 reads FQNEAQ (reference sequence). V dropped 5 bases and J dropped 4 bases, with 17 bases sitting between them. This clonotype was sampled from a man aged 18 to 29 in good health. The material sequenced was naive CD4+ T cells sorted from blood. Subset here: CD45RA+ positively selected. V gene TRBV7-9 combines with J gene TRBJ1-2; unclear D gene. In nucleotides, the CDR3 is TGTGCCAGCAGCCCACGAGGGTCTGAGGGCTATGGCTACACCTTC. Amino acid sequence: CASSPRGSEGYGYTF.